The T cell receptor (beta chain) described here comes from a study of long-term antiretroviral therapy in people with HIV. It was version v3.0 of the immunoSEQ assay that was run at survey level. Libraries were prepared by immunoSEQ multiplex PCR; TCRdb keeps only in-frame clonotypes and omits some of them. This table has tens of thousands of clones, less than 80% appearing once. Germline-derived CDR1 and CDR2 are GTSNPN and SVGIG (reference sequence). This CDR3 contains 13 residues. The V and J ends lost 3 bases and 0 bases respectively, with 8 bases between them. The rearrangement joins TRBV30 to TRBJ1-1; possible D gene TRBD1, 5 bases. This sequence was found in a woman between 40 and 50 years old with HIV. The sequences come from unsorted PBMCs, collected 1.1 years before starting antiretroviral therapy. The CDR3 bases are TGTGCCTGGAGGGGACCCATGAACACTGAAGCTTTCTTT. Protein: CAWRGPMNTEAFF.